The clone carrying this T cell receptor beta chain was observed a handful of times. Its antigen remains unidentified. Conversion of TCR transcripts into cDNA relied on 5'RACE template switching, which added a universal primer site and UMIs. MiXCR, run by TCRdb on the 5' RACE reads, gives a single entry per CDR3 protein. The sample shows more than 300,000 distinct CDR3 sequences, around 10% of them seen only once. Per germline, CDR1 SGHNT and CDR2 YYREEE (reference sequence). CDR3 length equals 15 residues. V was cut by 3 bases and J by 3 bases, with 12 bases left in between. The data derive from a study of T cells after yellow fever vaccination. Notes on the study in general: The booster response re-showed most primary clones: approximately 95% CD4, more than 70% CD8. From the bulk population, abundant clonotypes could contaminate and appear within FACS-sorted repertoires.

The sample consisted of CD4+ T cells sorted from PBMCs, taken 45 days after the yellow fever booster vaccination. The TCR originated in a young man who received the YFV17D yellow fever vaccine. The chain couples TRBV5-4 to TRBJ1-4, with D uncertain. CDR3 amino acids: CASSSNMGSNEKLFF. In DNA form, the CDR3 reads TGTGCCAGCAGCTCGAATATGGGGTCTAATGAAAAACTGTTTTTT.